This T cell receptor beta chain stems from a study of cytomegalovirus exposure and HLA in healthy donors. 60 Vbeta and 13 Jbeta primers were used in PCR. Sequenced by immunoSEQ multiplex PCR; TCRdb stores in-frame clones only, minus some. The table shows roughly 150,000 clones, with 60% to 75% occurring only once. Study-wide results and caveats: The authors later found HLA-associated TCR beta chains more clonally expanded than equally common others. The authors reported that TCR beta sequences could predict HLA-A and HLA-B alleles. These predictions were accurate for most subjects in the first cohort. An analysis done earlier found most TCR beta V segments productive about 87% or about 30% of the time. In a later analysis, V- and J-gene trimming of beta chains associated with a DCLRE1C missense variant, replicated independently.

About this clone itself: Its antigen is undetermined.

CDR1 is LNHDA and CDR2 is SQIVND in the germline V gene (reference sequence). CDR3 length: 16 amino acids. Unmatched junction bases numbered 5, after V lost 0 bases and J lost 2 bases. The chain is built from TRBV19 and TRBJ2-5; TRBD2 matches at 8 bases. The source of this sequence is a man younger than 45 in good health and CMV-seronegative. The sequenced sample was PBMCs. The chain's CDR3 is CASSIERTSLQETQYF. The CDR3 DNA reads as TGTGCCAGTAGTATAGAGAGGACTAGCCTACAAGAGACCCAGTACTTC.